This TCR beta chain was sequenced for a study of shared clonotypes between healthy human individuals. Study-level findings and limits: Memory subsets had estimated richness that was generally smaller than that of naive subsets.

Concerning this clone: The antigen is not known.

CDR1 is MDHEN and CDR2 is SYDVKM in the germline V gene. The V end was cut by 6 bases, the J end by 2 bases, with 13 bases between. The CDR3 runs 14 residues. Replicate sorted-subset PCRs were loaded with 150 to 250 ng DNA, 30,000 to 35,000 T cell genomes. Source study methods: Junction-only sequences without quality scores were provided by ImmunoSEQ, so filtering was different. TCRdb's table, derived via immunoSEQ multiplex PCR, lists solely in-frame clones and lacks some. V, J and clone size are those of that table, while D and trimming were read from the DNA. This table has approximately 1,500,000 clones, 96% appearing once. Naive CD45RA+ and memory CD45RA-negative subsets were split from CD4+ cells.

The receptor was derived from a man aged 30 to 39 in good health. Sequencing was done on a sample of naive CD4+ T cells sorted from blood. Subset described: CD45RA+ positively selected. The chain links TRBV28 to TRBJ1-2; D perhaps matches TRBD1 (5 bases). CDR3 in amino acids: CASSRDGLNYGYTF. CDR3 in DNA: TGTGCCAGCAGCCGGGACGGCTTAAACTATGGCTACACCTTC.